One sample yielded the 11 T cell receptor beta chains listed below, sequenced in a study of cytomegalovirus exposure and HLA in healthy donors. 60 Vbeta and 13 Jbeta primers were used in PCR. TCRdb's table, derived via immunoSEQ multiplex PCR, lists solely in-frame clones and lacks some. The table shows approximately 110,000 clones, with more than 75% occurring only once. Source material: PBMCs. These receptors were taken from a man aged 40-49 years in good health and CMV-seronegative.

The rearrangement joins TRBV14 to TRBJ1-2, with D perhaps matching TRBD1 (5 bases). Germline V gene lookup returns CDR1 SGHDN and CDR2 FVKESK. V gave up 6 bases and J gave up 7 bases, with 21 bases separating them. The CDR3 is made up of 15 amino acids. CDR3 in amino acids: CASRHGHLGGVGYTF. The CDR3 DNA follows: TGTGCCAGCAGACATGGACATTTGGGAGGGGTTGGCTACACCTTC.

The rearrangement uses TRBV7-2 and TRBJ1-5, with 7 bases matching TRBD1. Per germline, CDR1 SGHTA and CDR2 FQGNSA. The junction had 4 bases not matched to a gene; V was cut back by 5 bases and J by 6 bases. The CDR3 has 13 residues. The CDR3 DNA reads as TGTGCCAGCAGCCGACAGGGAAGTCAGCCCCAGCATTTT. Its protein product is CASSRQGSQPQHF.

This chain uses TRBV6-5 with TRBJ1-6; D is possibly TRBD1 (5 bases). Germline-derived CDR1 and CDR2 are MNHEY and SVGAGI. Trimming took 6 bases from V and 7 from J, leaving 16 bases between them. The CDR3 extends over 15 amino acids. DNA for the CDR3: TGTGCCAGCAGGCCTACGGGGGTGCGGAATTCACCCCTCCACTTT. Translated, it gives CASRPTGVRNSPLHF.

The chain joins TRBV5-4 to TRBJ1-1; D is unresolved. The CDR3 spans 14 residues. V lost 4 bases and J 5 bases, leaving 15 bases between the germline ends. Germline CDR1 and CDR2: SGHNT and YYREEE (reference sequence). CDR3 loop: CASSREGALTEAFF. CDR3 bases: TGTGCCAGCAGCCGGGAGGGCGCCCTTACTGAAGCTTTCTTT.

V is TRBV7-2 and J is TRBJ1-5; the match to TRBD1 covers 8 bases. The V and J ends lost 5 bases and 5 bases, in that order; junction bases with no gene match: 11. Germline V gene lookup returns CDR1 SGHTA and CDR2 FQGNSA. The CDR3 extends over 16 amino acids. The chain's CDR3 is CASSRMTGAGDQPQHF. DNA for the CDR3: TGTGCCAGCAGCCGCATGACAGGGGCTGGCGATCAGCCCCAGCATTTT.

This clone occurred a few times. V gene TRBV7-2 combines with J gene TRBJ1-2; TRBD1 matches at 9 bases. Germline values: CDR1 SGHTA, CDR2 FQGNSA. The CDR3 consists of 15 residues. V dropped 3 bases and J dropped 3; count of bases not matched to a gene: 5. CDR3 nucleotide sequence: TGTGCCAGCAGCTTTCTGACAGGGGGGGACTATGGCTACACCTTC. This gives the protein CASSFLTGGDYGYTF.

The chain combines TRBV4-1 with TRBJ1-2; maybe TRBD1 (5 bases). The CDR3 is 16 residues long. Germline V gene data show CDR1 as MGHRA and CDR2 as YSYEKL. V lost 3 bases, J lost 6 bases, and 20 bases lay in between. The CDR3 DNA is TGCGCCAGCAGCCACTTCCTACCACAGGCTTCGGATGGCTACACCTTC. This encodes CASSHFLPQASDGYTF.

The chain joins TRBV5-1 to TRBJ1-1; no clear D. With 0 bases removed from V and 1 base from J, the gap between germline ends came to 7 bases. The germline gives CDR1 SGHRS, CDR2 YFSETQ. The CDR3 sequence is 14 residues long. CDR3 residues: CASSLVGRNTEAFF. Written as DNA, the CDR3 is TGCGCCAGCAGCTTGGTCGGGAGGAACACTGAAGCTTTCTTT.

The rearrangement links TRBV11-1 to TRBJ2-1, with 9 nucleotides matching TRBD1. CDR3 length equals 16 residues. V was clipped by 2 bases and J by 6 bases; unmatched bases: 8. CDR1 and CDR2 from the germline V gene are SGHAT and FQDESV (reference sequence). This CDR3 is CASSLPRTGVINEQFF. DNA of the CDR3: TGTGCCAGCAGCTTACCCCGGACAGGGGTTATCAATGAGCAGTTCTTC.

This sequence joins TRBV15 and TRBJ2-5, with D possibly matching TRBD2 (6 bases). With 5 bases removed from V and 5 bases from J, the gap between germline ends came to 18 bases. CDR3 length: 15 residues. Per the germline V gene, CDR1 is LNHNV and CDR2 is YYDKDF (reference sequence). The chain's CDR3 is CATSASLAAGETQYF. CDR3 nucleotides: TGTGCCACCAGCGCCTCGCTTGCGGCGGGGGAGACCCAGTACTTC. The full variable domain, completed using reference TRBV15 and TRBJ2-5, is DAMVIQNPRYQVTQFGKPVTLSCSQTLNHNVMYWYQQKSSQAPKLLFHYYDKDFNNEADTPDNFQSRRPNTSFCFLDIRSPGLGDTAMYLCATSASLAAGETQYFGPGTRLLVL.

The V call is TRBV19, the J call TRBJ2-2; D is possibly TRBD2 (6 bases). The ends were cut back, 1 base at V and 5 bases at J, with 14 bases in the middle. The CDR3 loop spans 16 amino acids. Germline V lookup: CDR1 LNHDA, CDR2 SQIVND (reference sequence). The CDR3 here is CASSIVGLGKTGELFF. The CDR3 DNA sequence: TGTGCCAGTAGTATAGTGGGACTCGGTAAAACCGGGGAGCTGTTTTTT. The variable domain in full, completed from reference TRBV19 and TRBJ2-2, reads DGGITQSPKYLFRKEGQNVTLSCEQNLNHDAMYWYRQDPGQGLRLIYYSQIVNDFQKGDIAEGYSVSREKKESFPLTVTSAQKNPTAFYLCASSIVGLGKTGELFFGEGSRLTVL.